This T cell receptor (beta chain) originates from a study of cytomegalovirus exposure and HLA in healthy donors. Findings and limits, study-wide: Productive rates of about 87% or about 30% were seen for most TCR beta V segments in an earlier analysis.

13 Jbeta primers and 60 Vbeta primers were used for the PCR. Only in-frame clones appear in the TCRdb table, and some are missing; sequencing was by immunoSEQ multiplex PCR. Of around 40,000 clones in the sample, around 90% were seen once. Germline assignment: CDR1 MNHNY and CDR2 SVGAGI (reference sequence). There are 15 residues in the CDR3. V was clipped by 6 bases and J by 1 base, with 16 bases between them. Details on this clone: Its target is unknown.

This chain links TRBV6-6 with TRBJ2-7; D perhaps matches TRBD1 (7 bases). This receptor was taken from a woman aged 40 to 50 in good health and CMV-seropositive. Sequencing was carried out using PBMCs. The CDR3 bases are TGTGCCAGCAGCCCGGAGACAGGGAGGTCCTACGAGCAGTACTTC. Amino acids: CASSPETGRSYEQYF.